Below are 21 T cell receptor beta chains sequenced from a single sample in a study of T cells in women clearing cervical HPV infection. The protocol was immunoSEQ multiplex PCR, while the TCRdb copy is restricted to in-frame clones and leaves out a portion. This repertoire includes about 45,000 clones. What was sequenced was blood buffy coat. The source is a woman between 18 and 70 years old with a cervical HPV16 infection that either progressed to CIN3+ or cleared (not recorded which).

Concerning this clone itself: The read terminates 3 residues before the CDR3 end, so the remaining end is supplied by the germline J gene. The chain recombines TRBV30 with TRBJ2-4, with D unclear. Germline assignment: CDR1 GTSNPN and CDR2 SVGIG (reference sequence). The CDR3 length is 12 residues. The CDR3 DNA, read in part, is TGTGCCTGGAGTGTTACTAACTATGGT. It codes for CAWSVTNYG. The whole CDR3 protein reads CAWSVTNYGQYF.

As for this clone: From the germline J gene comes the end of the CDR3, since the read stops 3 residues before it. The rearrangement joins TRBV19 to TRBJ2-3, with 8 bases that match TRBD2. The CDR3 sequence is 14 residues long. Germline assignment: CDR1 LNHDA and CDR2 SQIVND (reference sequence). CDR3 protein: CASRRRGVEETQYF. The CDR3 DNA, read in part, is TGTGCCAGTAGGCGGCGGGGGGTCGAAGAGACG.

Concerning this clone itself: The read terminates 3 residues before the CDR3 end, so the remaining end is supplied by the germline J gene. V usage is TRBV25-1 and J usage is TRBJ1-6; 11 bases line up with TRBD1. Trimming at V came to 5 bases and at J to 10 bases, leaving 10 bases not matched to a gene. Looked up from germline, CDR1 is MGHDK and CDR2 is SYGVNS. The CDR3 spans 16 residues. Partial CDR3 DNA: TGTGCCAGCAGTTTTGCCACTGGGACAGGGGGGTCACCC. It codes for CASSFATGTGGSP. The CDR3 reads in full as CASSFATGTGGSPLHF.

Comments on this clone: The CDR3 extends 3 residues past the end of the read, so its final part is completed from the germline J gene. J is TRBJ2-3 and V is TRBV20-1; 12 positions match TRBD2. The germline V gene has CDR1 DFQATT and CDR2 SNEGSKA (reference sequence). With V trimmed by 5 bases and J by 4 bases, 10 bases remained unmatched. The CDR3 runs 16 residues. The CDR3 bases that were read are TGCAGTGCTGCCGCACTAGCGGGGGGCCGTGCAGATACG. It encodes CSAAALAGGRADT. The full CDR3 protein is CSAAALAGGRADTQYF.

Worth noting for this clone: Sequencing ends 3 residues short of the CDR3 end; the germline J gene provides the rest. The chain uses TRBV2 and TRBJ2-3; D uncertain. Germline V CDR1 and CDR2: SNHLY, FYNNEI. The CDR3 spans 11 residues. CDR3 sequence: CASSLQETQYF. CDR3 DNA, as far as it was read: TGTGCCAGCAGTCTTCAGGAGACG.

Points on this clone: The read stops 3 residues short of the end of the CDR3; the missing end is completed from the germline J gene. This chain connects TRBV30 to TRBJ2-5; 7 nucleotides line up with TRBD1. Unmatched junction bases numbered 22, after V lost 1 base and J lost 5 bases. The CDR3 loop spans 19 amino acids. The V gene's germline CDR1 is GTSNPN and CDR2 SVGIG (reference sequence). The CDR3 DNA, read in part, is TGTGCCTGGAGTGGTCGGGACAGAGAAGTAATTTCGACGGGGGAGACC. Protein sequence: CAWSGRDREVISTGET. The whole CDR3 region reads CAWSGRDREVISTGETQYF.

Regarding this clone: Read data end 3 residues before the CDR3 end; the end is taken from the germline J gene. The chain couples TRBV2 to TRBJ2-2; 10 bases are shared with TRBD2. CDR3 length: 15 amino acids. V dropped 6 bases and J dropped 0; count of bases not matched to a gene: 1. Germline lookup yields CDR1 SNHLY and CDR2 FYNNEI. Incomplete CDR3 DNA: TGTGCCAGCAGCGGACTAGCGGCGAACACCGGGGAG. Encoded protein: CASSGLAANTGE. The entire CDR3 is CASSGLAANTGELFF. Full variable domain (remainder filled in from reference TRBV2 and TRBJ2-2): EPEVTQTPSHQVTQMGQEVILRCVPISNHLYFYWYRQILGQKVEFLVSFYNNEISEKSEIFDDQFSVERPDGSNFTLKIRSTKLEDSAMYFCASSGLAANTGELFFGEGSRLTVL.

The CDR3 reads CASSLTPGETQYF. The sequenced part of the CDR3 DNA is TGTGCCAGCAGCTTAACCCCAGGGGAAACG. The chain recombines TRBV7-3 with TRBJ2-3; possibly TRBD1 for D (6 bases). The read is 3 residues too short to cover the CDR3 end, so that end is filled in from the germline J gene. This CDR3 spans 13 amino acids. CDR1 SGHTA and CDR2 FQGTGA come from the germline V gene.

Remarks on this clone: The CDR3 end is not reached by the read, which stops 3 residues before it; the germline J gene fills it in. The V and J genes are TRBV20-1 and TRBJ2-1, with D perhaps TRBD2 (6 bases). Germline CDR1 and CDR2: DFQATT and SNEGSKA (reference sequence). This CDR3 has 15 amino acids. V was trimmed by 1 base and J by 5 bases, leaving 15 bases between them. CDR3 region: CSARVGGGGHNEQFF. The sequenced CDR3 bases are TGCAGTGCTAGAGTGGGGGGAGGCGGGCACAATGAG.

With respect to this clone: The read ends 3 residues early relative to the CDR3; the germline J gene fills the gap. The chain has TRBV7-6 and TRBJ1-2; 7 positions match TRBD1. V lost 1 base, J lost 4 bases, and 9 bases stayed unmatched. CDR3 length: 16 residues. Germline V gene lookup returns CDR1 SGHVS and CDR2 FNYEAQ. This CDR3 reads CASSLESVWTGYGYTF. Partial CDR3 DNA: TGTGCCAGCAGCTTAGAGTCCGTATGGACAGGCTATGGC.

The CDR3 loop reads CASSWQGAHKETQYF. CDR3 bases read: TGTGCCAGCAGTTGGCAGGGGGCGCATAAAGAGACC. The chain joins TRBV28 to TRBJ2-5; 8 bases align to TRBD1. The read stops 3 residues short of the end of the CDR3; the missing end is completed from the germline J gene. Trimming took 4 bases from V and 3 from J; bases not matched to a gene: 7. The CDR3 extends over 15 amino acids. Germline V gene data show CDR1 as MDHEN and CDR2 as SYDVKM. The whole variable domain, remainder taken from reference TRBV28 and TRBJ2-5, is DVKVTQSSRYLVKRTGEKVFLECVQDMDHENMFWYRQDPGLGLRLIYFSYDVKMKEKGDIPEGYSVSREKKERFSLILESASTNQTSMYLCASSWQGAHKETQYFGPGTRLLVL.

On this clone itself: The read terminates 3 residues ahead of where the CDR3 ends, so the germline J gene completes it. J is TRBJ1-2 and V is TRBV7-9; the match to TRBD1 covers 9 bases. The CDR3 is made up of 15 amino acids. Germline assignment: CDR1 SEHNR and CDR2 FQNEAQ (reference sequence). V gave up 5 bases and J gave up 4 bases; unmatched junction bases: 8. CDR3 sequence reads: CASSLTGQGSYGYTF. The part of the CDR3 DNA that was read is TGTGCCAGCAGCCTAACGGGACAGGGAAGCTATGGC.

CDR3 in amino acids: CASSQDSLGYEQYF. The covered CDR3 bases are TGTGCCAGCAGCCAGGACAGTTTAGGCTACGAG. The chain recombines TRBV11-3 with TRBJ2-7, with a possible D match to TRBD1 (6 bases). The DNA ends 3 residues before the CDR3 does, and the rest of the CDR3 is filled in from the germline J gene. V was pared by 5 bases and J by 3 bases, with 14 bases between. There are 14 residues in the CDR3. Germline-derived CDR1 and CDR2 are SGHNT and YENEEA.

On this clone: The sequenced fragment ends 3 residues before the CDR3 boundary, so the rest is inferred from the germline J gene. The chain recombines TRBV5-1 with TRBJ2-5; unclear D gene. Trimming left V 5 bases short and J 3 bases short, with 5 bases between. The CDR3 length is 11 residues. Germline V gene data show CDR1 as SGHRS and CDR2 as YFSETQ. CDR3 bases read: TGCGCCAGCAGTCGCGAAGAGACC. Translation: CASSREET. The CDR3 in full is CASSREETQYF. The full variable domain, completed using reference TRBV5-1 and TRBJ2-5, is KAGVTQTPRYLIKTRGQQVTLSCSPISGHRSVSWYQQTPGQGLQFLFEYFSETQRNKGNFPGRFSGRQFSNSRSEMNVSTLELGDSALYLCASSREETQYFGPGTRLLVL.

Points on this clone: The sequenced fragment ends 3 residues before the CDR3 boundary, so the rest is inferred from the germline J gene. This rearrangement joins TRBV2 to TRBJ1-6; D remains ambiguous. Germline CDR1 reads SNHLY; CDR2 reads FYNNEI. The ends were cut back, 6 bases at V and 9 bases at J, with 15 bases in the middle. This CDR3 region has 14 residues. The sequenced part of the CDR3 DNA is TGTGCCAGCAGGTCGGAGGGTATGAGTTCACCC. This encodes CASRSEGMSSP. The whole CDR3 region reads CASRSEGMSSPLHF.

Notes on this clone: The CDR3 end is not reached by the read, which stops 3 residues before it; the germline J gene fills it in. The chain recombines TRBV7-3 with TRBJ1-2; 12 nucleotides agree with TRBD1. CDR3 size: 14 residues. Germline V gives CDR1 SGHTA, CDR2 FQGTGA. The sequenced CDR3 bases are TGTGCCAGCAGCCGCGGCGGGACAGGGGGCCAG. The encoded protein is CASSRGGTGGQ. The complete CDR3 sequence is CASSRGGTGGQYTF. The entire variable domain, with the rest obtained from reference TRBV7-3 and TRBJ1-2, is as follows: GAGVSQTPSNKVTEKGKYVELRCDPISGHTALYWYRQSLGQGPEFLIYFQGTGAADDSGLPNDRFFAVRPEGSVSTLKIQRTERGDSAVYLCASSRGGTGGQYTFGSGTRLTVV.

Regarding this clone: The CDR3 end lies 3 residues beyond the end of the read and is filled in from the germline J gene. V and J are TRBV20-1 and TRBJ2-7; TRBD1 aligns across 7 bases. Per germline, CDR1 DFQATT and CDR2 SNEGSKA (reference sequence). This CDR3 comprises 15 residues. V was clipped by 5 bases and J by 4 bases; unmatched bases: 14. The CDR3 bases that were read are TGCAGTGCTCTCAGGGCCTCCGGGACAGAATACGAG. Translation gives CSALRASGTEYE. The whole CDR3 sequence reads CSALRASGTEYEQYF.

As to this clone: The DNA ends 3 residues before the CDR3 does, and the rest of the CDR3 is filled in from the germline J gene. This rearrangement joins TRBV18 to TRBJ2-5; 8 nucleotides agree with TRBD1. With 4 bases clipped from V and 4 bases from J, the junction kept 11 bases outside the gene matches. The CDR3 spans 16 residues. Per the germline V gene, CDR1 is KGHSH and CDR2 is LQKENI. The part of the CDR3 DNA that was read is TGTGCCAGCTCACTCGGACAGGGCTTAGGAGGAGAGACC. Its protein product is CASSLGQGLGGET. The entire CDR3 protein reads CASSLGQGLGGETQYF. The whole variable domain, filled in from reference TRBV18 and TRBJ2-5, reads NAGVMQNPRHLVRRRGQEARLRCSPMKGHSHVYWYRQLPEEGLKFMVYLQKENIIDESGMPKERFSAEFPKEGPSILRIQQVVRGDSAAYFCASSLGQGLGGETQYFGPGTRLLVL.

Concerning this clone itself: Coverage ceases 3 residues before the CDR3 finishes, and the germline J gene fills in the end. V is TRBV7-2 and J is TRBJ2-2; TRBD1 matches at 7 bases. The CDR3 spans 15 residues. The V gene end was trimmed by 1 base and the J gene end by 5 bases; junction bases not matched to a gene: 4. Germline CDR1 SGHTA, CDR2 FQGNSA. CDR3 residues: CASSLGPTGTGELFF. The sequenced part of the CDR3 DNA is TGTGCCAGCAGCTTAGGCCCGACAGGGACCGGGGAG. The complete variable domain, with remaining parts taken from reference TRBV7-2 and TRBJ2-2, reads GAGVSQSPSNKVTEKGKDVELRCDPISGHTALYWYRQSLGQGLEFLIYFQGNSAPDKSGLPSDRFSAERTGGSVSTLTIQRTQQEDSAVYLCASSLGPTGTGELFFGEGSRLTVL.

CDR3 sequence reads: CASSNGTGVHEQFF. Partial CDR3 DNA: TGTGCCAGCAGCAACGGGACAGGGGTCCATGAG. V is TRBV7-9 and J is TRBJ2-1, with 10 positions matching TRBD1. The missing CDR3 end, 3 residues past where the read stops, is filled in from the germline J gene. The CDR3 runs 14 residues. CDR1 SEHNR and CDR2 FQNEAQ come from the germline V gene (reference sequence). V was pared by 5 bases and J by 8 bases, with 6 bases of the junction left unmatched.

Note on this clone: The CDR3 end falls 3 residues outside the read, so it is completed with the germline J gene. The rearrangement links TRBV2 to TRBJ1-5, with D possibly being TRBD1 (5 bases). V dropped 6 bases and J dropped 9 bases, with 12 bases sitting between them. Germline CDR1 reads SNHLY; CDR2 reads FYNNEI. CDR3 size: 12 residues. CDR3 DNA (partial): TGTGCCAGCAGCCCAAGCGGGGGGCCC. Amino acid sequence: CASSPSGGP. The whole CDR3 protein reads CASSPSGGPQHF. Full variable domain (rest looked up from reference TRBV2 and TRBJ1-5): EPEVTQTPSHQVTQMGQEVILRCVPISNHLYFYWYRQILGQKVEFLVSFYNNEISEKSEIFDDQFSVERPDGSNFTLKIRSTKLEDSAMYFCASSPSGGPQHFGDGTRLSIL.